The clone carrying this T cell receptor (beta chain) was observed a few times. Its antigen is undetermined. The sample belongs to a study of blood T cells in healthy people across ages. General study points: Shifts in expanded clonotypes may have been confounded by donor CMV status, which was unknown.

Sample-barcoded 5' priming and a J-beta primer mix drove a second PCR of 7 to 11 cycles. Each CDR3 protein gets one entry after TCRdb re-called the 5' RACE reads with MiXCR. In the table there are about 500,000 distinct CDR3 sequences, about 24% of which are singletons. It was around 9 milliliters of peripheral blood that were drawn from each donor. CDR1 and CDR2 from the germline V gene are LGHNA and YSLEER. The CDR3 loop spans 15 amino acids. The ends were cut back, 0 bases at V and 7 bases at J, with 15 bases in the middle. This same sample was also part of a study on T cells of mothers and their children.

This clonotype was obtained from a boy younger than 18 in good health. The source material was blood. The chain joins TRBV4-3 to TRBJ1-1; no definite D call. CDR3 sequence reads: CASSQDWRQHLEAFF. As DNA, the CDR3 is TGCGCCAGCAGCCAAGATTGGAGGCAGCATCTTGAAGCTTTCTTT.